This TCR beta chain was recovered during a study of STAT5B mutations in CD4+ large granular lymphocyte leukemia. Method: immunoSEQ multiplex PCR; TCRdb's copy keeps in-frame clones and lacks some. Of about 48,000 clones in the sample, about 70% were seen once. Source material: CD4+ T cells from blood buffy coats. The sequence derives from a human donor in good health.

The CDR3: CASSPGAGLGVNTEAFF. The CDR3 nucleotides read TGTGCCAGCAGCCCCGGGGCGGGTCTAGGGGTGAACACTGAAGCTTTCTTT. The chain joins TRBV7-2 to TRBJ1-1; tentative D call: TRBD1 (5 bases). V was shortened by 5 bases and J by 0 bases, with 19 bases between the two germline ends. There are 17 residues in the CDR3. CDR1 is SGHTA and CDR2 is FQGNSA in the germline V gene.